The 31 T cell receptor beta chains below were found in one sample sequenced in a study of blood T cells in healthy people across ages. The use of a sample-barcoded 5' primer and a J-beta primer mix characterized a second PCR of about 7 to 12 cycles. TCRdb itself ran the 5' RACE reads through MiXCR, one entry per CDR3 protein. In the table there are approximately 850,000 distinct CDR3 sequences, 55% to 75% of which are singletons. What was sequenced was blood. The receptors were gathered from a man aged 25 to 40 in good health.

This chain uses TRBV7-2 with TRBJ2-1, with TRBD2 identical over 9 bases. With 5 bases clipped from V and 10 bases from J, the junction kept 12 bases outside the gene matches. The CDR3 has 15 amino acids. Germline values: CDR1 SGHTA, CDR2 FQGNSA. CDR3 protein: CASSRGGAGNREQFF. CDR3 coding DNA: TGTGCCAGCAGCCGCGGGGGGGCAGGTAATAGGGAGCAGTTCTTC.

This chain links TRBV20-1 with TRBJ2-7; tentative D call: TRBD2 (5 bases). V was pared by 5 bases and J by 3 bases, with 11 bases between. Germline CDR1 is DFQATT and CDR2 is SNEGSKA (reference sequence). The CDR3 is made up of 12 amino acids. This CDR3 reads CSAWTSVYEQYF. Here the CDR3 DNA reads TGCAGTGCTTGGACTTCTGTCTACGAGCAGTACTTC.

V and J are TRBV20-1 and TRBJ1-2; D is unresolved. This CDR3 comprises 13 residues. The germline V gene encodes CDR1 DFQATT and CDR2 SNEGSKA (reference sequence). Trimming took off 6 bases at V and 5 bases at J, with 16 bases between the two ends. DNA for the CDR3: TGCAGTGCAGCCGGGGTCCCGGGTTATGGCTACACCTTC. It translates to CSAAGVPGYGYTF.

The rearrangement joins TRBV7-2 to TRBJ2-1; 10 bases are a match to TRBD1. Germline CDR1 SGHTA, CDR2 FQGNSA. Trimming took 2 bases from V and 5 from J; bases not matched to a gene: 18. CDR3 size: 20 residues. CDR3 residues: CASSLSAPSLVGTGDNEQFF. The CDR3 nucleotides are TGTGCCAGCAGCTTATCAGCGCCTAGCCTCGTCGGGACAGGGGACAATGAGCAGTTCTTC.

This chain connects TRBV7-3 to TRBJ1-2; 10 nucleotides line up with TRBD1. CDR3 length: 15 residues. The trim removed 1 base at V and 8 bases at J, leaving 7 bases unmatched. Germline V gene data show CDR1 as SGHTA and CDR2 as FQGTGA. CDR3 DNA: TGTGCCAGCAGCTTAAATGGGGACAGGGGAAGAGGCTACACCTTC. It yields the protein CASSLNGDRGRGYTF. The full variable domain, completed using reference TRBV7-3 and TRBJ1-2, is GAGVSQTPSNKVTEKGKYVELRCDPISGHTALYWYRQSLGQGPEFLIYFQGTGAADDSGLPNDRFFAVRPEGSVSTLKIQRTERGDSAVYLCASSLNGDRGRGYTFGSGTRLTVV.

This chain connects TRBV24-1 to TRBJ2-1; 8 bases are shared with TRBD2. The CDR3 covers 13 residues. V lost 6 bases, J lost 5 bases, and 2 bases stayed unmatched. The germline CDR1 and CDR2 sequences are KGHDR and SFDVKD. The CDR3 sequence is CATSRAGDNEQFF. In DNA, the CDR3 is TGTGCCACCAGTCGAGCGGGAGACAATGAGCAGTTCTTC.

This clonotype turned up a few times. This chain uses TRBV12-3 or TRBV12-4 with TRBJ2-1; possibly TRBD2 for D (6 bases). V was clipped by 7 bases and J by 5 bases, with 12 bases between them. The CDR3 has 13 amino acids. Here the CDR3 DNA reads TGTGCCAGCATGCGGGATGTCGACAATGAGCAGTTCTTC. Translating it yields CASMRDVDNEQFF.

This chain links TRBV20-1 with TRBJ1-5, with 9 bases aligning to TRBD1. Germline V gene sequence: CDR1 DFQATT, CDR2 SNEGSKA (reference sequence). This CDR3 comprises 14 residues. V was pared by 3 bases and J by 7 bases, with 7 bases of the junction left unmatched. This chain's CDR3 is CSASRGQGKQPQHF. CDR3 coding DNA: TGCAGTGCTAGCCGCGGACAGGGGAAACAGCCCCAGCATTTT.

Worth noting for this clonotype: An end of the junction differs from the germline gene, which may be a read error. The chain uses TRBV13 and TRBJ1-6, with D uncertain. The germline V gene encodes CDR1 PRHDT and CDR2 FYEKMQ (reference sequence). The CDR3 covers 12 residues. CDR3 protein: CTSRLGNSPLHF. The CDR3, as DNA: TGTACCAGCCGGCTGGGCAATTCACCCCTCCACTTT.

This clonotype was counted only a few times. The genes are TRBV20-1 and TRBJ1-2; no clear D gene. Trimming took 4 bases from V and 9 from J, leaving 18 bases between them. The germline CDR1 and CDR2 sequences are DFQATT and SNEGSKA (reference sequence). The CDR3 loop spans 13 amino acids. The CDR3 nucleotides are TGCAGTGCTAAAAGGGCAGCCATAGACCGCTACACCTTC. It translates to CSAKRAAIDRYTF.

This chain uses TRBV4-2 with TRBJ2-7, with D tentatively TRBD2 (6 bases). Germline V gene lookup returns CDR1 LGHNA and CDR2 YNFKEQ. V shed 0 bases and J shed 3 bases, with 12 bases lying between them. The CDR3 is 15 residues long. CDR3 sequence (DNA): TGTGCCAGCAGCCAAGAGGACGGGAGTGGCTACGAGCAGTACTTC. Amino acids: CASSQEDGSGYEQYF.

The V call is TRBV20-1, the J call TRBJ2-7; 7 nucleotides align to TRBD1. This CDR3 has 13 amino acids. With 5 bases clipped from V and 1 base from J, the junction kept 5 bases outside the gene matches. CDR1 and CDR2 (germline): DFQATT, SNEGSKA (reference sequence). This CDR3 is CSAPTGYSYEQYF. CDR3 nucleotide sequence: TGCAGTGCTCCGACAGGGTATTCCTACGAGCAGTACTTC.

This chain connects TRBV14 to TRBJ1-6, with D hard to call. The V and J ends lost 0 bases and 0 bases respectively, with 12 bases between them. CDR1 is SGHDN, CDR2 FVKESK, per germline. The CDR3 loop spans 18 amino acids. CDR3 nucleotides: TGTGCCAGCAGCCAAGATAGAGGTTTCAGCTCCTATAATTCACCCCTCCACTTT. Residues: CASSQDRGFSSYNSPLHF.

The gene calls are TRBV20-1 and TRBJ2-5; D might be TRBD1 or TRBD2, each matching 6 bases. Germline V lookup: CDR1 DFQATT, CDR2 SNEGSKA (reference sequence). The length of the CDR3 is 12 residues. The V and J ends lost 4 bases and 7 bases respectively, with 13 bases between them. The CDR3, as DNA: TGCAGTGCTACCGAAGAGGGGGGGACCCAGTACTTC. It translates to CSATEEGGTQYF.

This clonotype has at least ten counts. The rearrangement joins TRBV5-1 to TRBJ2-1; D gene uncertain. Germline assignment: CDR1 SGHRS and CDR2 YFSETQ. V gave up 4 bases and J gave up 1 base, with 6 bases separating them. CDR3 length equals 13 residues. The CDR3 is CASSTDSYNEQFF. CDR3 coding DNA: TGCGCCAGCAGCACCGATTCCTACAATGAGCAGTTCTTC.

The DNA for the CDR3 is TGTGCCAGCAGCAAATATGGCCACGAGCAGTACTTC. Encoded protein: CASSKYGHEQYF. This chain connects TRBV21-1 to TRBJ2-7. TRBV21-1 is reported as a pseudogene. This CDR3 region has 12 residues.

The V call is TRBV27, the J call TRBJ1-2; D gene unclear. The V gene's germline CDR1 is MNHEY and CDR2 SMNVEV (reference sequence). This CDR3 is built from 13 residues. With 4 bases removed from V and 7 bases from J, the gap between germline ends came to 13 bases. The CDR3 DNA follows: TGTGCCAGCAGTTGGCAGGTTGGTTTTGGCTACACCTTC. Translating it yields CASSWQVGFGYTF.

Regarding this clonotype: Given a much more abundant clone one base away, this may be a read error. J is TRBJ1-5 and V is TRBV6-2 or TRBV6-3, with 7 bases identical to TRBD1. Looked up from germline, CDR1 is MNHEY and CDR2 is SVGEGT. This CDR3 is 16 amino acids long. With V trimmed by 2 bases and J by 3 bases, 7 bases remained unmatched. The DNA of the CDR3 is TGTGCCAGCAGTTACCCCACCAGGGGGGTCAATCAGCCCCAGCATTTT. This codes for CASSYPTRGVNQPQHF.

CDR3 in amino acids: CAISAGTVNTGELFF. CDR3 coding DNA: TGTGCCATCAGTGCCGGGACGGTGAACACCGGGGAGCTGTTTTTT. The rearrangement joins TRBV10-3 to TRBJ2-2; D is perhaps TRBD1 or TRBD2 (5 bases each). CDR1 and CDR2 from the germline V gene are ENHRY and SYGVKD. V lost 4 bases and J 1 base, leaving 10 bases between the germline ends. The CDR3 covers 15 residues.

This clonotype was seen only a few times. The CDR3 coding sequence is TGTGCCAGCAGTTTCAGTGCGCAGTTCCCCTACGAGCAGTACTTC. This gives the protein CASSFSAQFPYEQYF. The chain uses TRBV12-3 or TRBV12-4 and TRBJ2-7; no definite D call. The length of the CDR3 is 15 residues. V was shortened by 3 bases and J by 2 bases, with 14 bases between the two germline ends.

The CDR3: CASSLDLAGGPMDEQYF. As DNA, the CDR3 is TGTGCCAGCAGTTTAGACCTAGCGGGAGGGCCGATGGACGAGCAGTACTTC. This chain connects TRBV28 to TRBJ2-4; TRBD2 aligns across 12 bases. Near its end, the DNA agrees better with TRBJ2-7, so the J call may be wrong. The CDR3 is 17 residues long. CDR1 and CDR2 (germline): MDHEN, SYDVKM.

The rearrangement uses TRBV20-1 and TRBJ1-4; tentatively, D is TRBD1 (5 bases). The germline V gene has CDR1 DFQATT and CDR2 SNEGSKA (reference sequence). Trimming left V 5 bases short and J 2 bases short, with 18 bases between. CDR3 length: 16 amino acids. CDR3 residues: CSAFRAETATNEKLFF. The CDR3 DNA follows: TGCAGTGCTTTTCGAGCGGAGACAGCTACTAATGAAAAACTGTTTTTT.

This clonotype was seen only a few times. The chain carries TRBV20-1 and TRBJ2-5, with 7 bases aligning to TRBD2. The CDR3 sequence is 13 residues long. V was clipped by 4 bases and J by 2 bases; unmatched bases: 4. Germline values: CDR1 DFQATT, CDR2 SNEGSKA (reference sequence). The DNA of the CDR3 is TGCAGTGCTAAAAGGGACTATCAAGAGACCCAGTACTTC. Protein sequence: CSAKRDYQETQYF.

The genes are TRBV30 and TRBJ2-3; 9 bases fit TRBD2. This CDR3 has 14 residues. CDR1 is GTSNPN and CDR2 is SVGIG in the germline V gene (reference sequence). The V and J ends lost 3 bases and 0 bases, in that order; junction bases with no gene match: 1. The CDR3 reads CAWRLAGSTDTQYF. The DNA for the CDR3 is TGTGCCTGGAGGCTAGCGGGGAGCACAGATACGCAGTATTTT.

The CDR3 sequence: CATSRLAGFTDTQYF. The CDR3 DNA is TGTGCCACCAGCAGATTAGCGGGGTTTACAGATACGCAGTATTTT. This rearrangement joins TRBV15 to TRBJ2-3, with 8 bases identical to TRBD2. The CDR3 sequence is 15 residues long. CDR1 and CDR2 from the germline V gene are LNHNV and YYDKDF (reference sequence). V trimming: 2 bases; J trimming: 3 bases; junction bases outside the gene matches: 4.

The V call is TRBV6-5, the J call TRBJ2-5; 12 bases align to TRBD2. The CDR3 is 18 residues long. The junction had 6 bases not matched to a gene; V was cut back by 0 bases and J by 1 base. Germline V gene sequence: CDR1 MNHEY, CDR2 SVGAGI. The CDR3 sequence: CASSYSGWTSGTQETQYF. The CDR3 DNA follows: TGTGCCAGCAGTTACTCGGGGTGGACTAGCGGGACCCAAGAGACCCAGTACTTC.

The rearrangement uses TRBV4-2 and TRBJ2-4; 8 nucleotides agree with TRBD1. Germline values: CDR1 LGHNA, CDR2 YNFKEQ. CDR3 size: 15 residues. Germline trimming cut 0 bases from V and 6 bases from J; bases unmatched to any gene: 4. In DNA, the CDR3 is TGTGCCAGCAGCCAAGATCGGCAGGGGGCAAACATTCAGTACTTC. It yields the protein CASSQDRQGANIQYF.

This clonotype was observed once. J is TRBJ2-3 and V is TRBV9; 9 nucleotides agree with TRBD2. The V segment lost 7 bases and the J segment 4 bases; nucleotides outside the gene matches: 7. The CDR3 contains 14 residues. Per germline, CDR1 SGDLS and CDR2 YYNGEE. The CDR3 reads CASPLREGSDTQYF. The CDR3 coding sequence is TGTGCCAGCCCTCTGCGGGAGGGTTCAGATACGCAGTATTTT.

The chain uses TRBV11-2 and TRBJ2-5; D not certain. The CDR3 totals 12 residues. Germline CDR1 is SGHAT and CDR2 is FQNNGV. V was trimmed by 3 bases and J by 11 bases, leaving 13 bases between them. DNA of the CDR3: TGTGCCAGCAGCTTCGGAGTCAATGAGCAGTACTTC. Translation: CASSFGVNEQYF.

For the CDR3, the DNA is TGTGCCAGCAGTGAAGAGCTGGGGGTTGGCTACACCTTC. It encodes CASSEELGVGYTF. The V call is TRBV6-1, the J call TRBJ1-2, with D possibly matching TRBD1 (5 bases). This CDR3 has 13 residues. V dropped 1 base and J dropped 7 bases, with 10 bases sitting between them. Looked up from germline, CDR1 is MNHNS and CDR2 is SASEGT.

This sequence joins TRBV2 and TRBJ2-4, with D maybe TRBD1 (5 bases). TRBJ2-7 matches the DNA end more closely, so the J call is doubtful. Germline V gene data show CDR1 as SNHLY and CDR2 as FYNNEI. The CDR3 totals 14 residues. CDR3 loop: CASRRTLTSYEQYF. In DNA, the CDR3 is TGTGCCAGCAGAAGGACACTCACATCCTACGAGCAGTACTTC.